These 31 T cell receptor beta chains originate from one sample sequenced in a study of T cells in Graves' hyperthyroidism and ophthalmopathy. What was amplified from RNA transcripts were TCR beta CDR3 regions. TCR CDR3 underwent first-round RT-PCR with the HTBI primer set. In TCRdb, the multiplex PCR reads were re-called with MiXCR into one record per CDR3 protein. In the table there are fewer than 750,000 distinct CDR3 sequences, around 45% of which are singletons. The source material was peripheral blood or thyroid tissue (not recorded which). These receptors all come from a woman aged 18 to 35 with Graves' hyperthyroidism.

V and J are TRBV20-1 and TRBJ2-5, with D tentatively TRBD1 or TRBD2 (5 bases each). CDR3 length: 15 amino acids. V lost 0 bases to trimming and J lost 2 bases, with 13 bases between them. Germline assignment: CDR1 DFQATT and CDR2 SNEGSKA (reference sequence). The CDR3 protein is CSARDRAGSQETQYF. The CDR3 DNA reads TGCAGTGCTAGAGATCGGGCAGGGAGTCAAGAGACCCAGTACTTC.

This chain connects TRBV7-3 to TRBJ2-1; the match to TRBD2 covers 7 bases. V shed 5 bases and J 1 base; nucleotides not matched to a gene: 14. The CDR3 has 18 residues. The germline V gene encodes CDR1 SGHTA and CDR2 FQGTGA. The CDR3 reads CASSPPQYQRGSYNEQFF. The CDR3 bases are TGTGCCAGCAGCCCCCCTCAGTATCAGCGGGGTTCCTACAATGAGCAGTTCTTC.

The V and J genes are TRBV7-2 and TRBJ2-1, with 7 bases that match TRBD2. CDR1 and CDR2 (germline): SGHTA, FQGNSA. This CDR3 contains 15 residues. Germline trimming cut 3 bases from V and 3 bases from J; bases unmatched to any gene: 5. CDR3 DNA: TGTGCCAGCAGCTTGACTGGGGGGGGCTACAATGAGCAGTTCTTC. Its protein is CASSLTGGGYNEQFF.

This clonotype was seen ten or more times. CDR3 loop: CASSYLRDAGQETQYF. The CDR3 DNA reads as TGTGCCAGCAGTTACTTGAGGGATGCGGGCCAAGAGACCCAGTACTTC. The chain uses TRBV6-6 and TRBJ2-5, with D possibly TRBD2 on 5 matching bases. Trimming shortened V by 1 base and J by 1 base, and 13 bases separated the two germline ends. From germline, CDR1 is MNHNY and CDR2 SVGAGI (reference sequence). CDR3 size: 16 residues.

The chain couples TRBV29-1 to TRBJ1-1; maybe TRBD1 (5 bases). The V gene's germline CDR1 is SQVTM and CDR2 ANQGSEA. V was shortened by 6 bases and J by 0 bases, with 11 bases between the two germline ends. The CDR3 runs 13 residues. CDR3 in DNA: TGCAGCGTCGGCGGACACATGAACACTGAAGCTTTCTTT. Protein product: CSVGGHMNTEAFF. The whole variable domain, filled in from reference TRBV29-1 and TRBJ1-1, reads SAVISQKPSRDICQRGTSLTIQCQVDSQVTMMFWYRQQPGQSLTLIATANQGSEATYESGFVIDKFPISRPNLTFSTLTVSNMSPEDSSIYLCSVGGHMNTEAFFGQGTRLTVV.

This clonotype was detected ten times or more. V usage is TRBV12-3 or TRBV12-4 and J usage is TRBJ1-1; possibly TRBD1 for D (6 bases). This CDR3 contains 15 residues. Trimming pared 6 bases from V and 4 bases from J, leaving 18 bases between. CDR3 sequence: CASSHLGGGSTEAFF. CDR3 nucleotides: TGTGCCAGCAGCCACCTGGGGGGCGGGAGCACTGAAGCTTTCTTT.

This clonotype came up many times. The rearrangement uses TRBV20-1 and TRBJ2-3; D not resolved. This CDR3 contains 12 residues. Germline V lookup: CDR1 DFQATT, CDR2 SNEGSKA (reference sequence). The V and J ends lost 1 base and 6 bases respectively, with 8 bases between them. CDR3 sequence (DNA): TGCAGTGCTAGAGTTCAATCCGATACGCAGTATTTT. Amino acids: CSARVQSDTQYF.

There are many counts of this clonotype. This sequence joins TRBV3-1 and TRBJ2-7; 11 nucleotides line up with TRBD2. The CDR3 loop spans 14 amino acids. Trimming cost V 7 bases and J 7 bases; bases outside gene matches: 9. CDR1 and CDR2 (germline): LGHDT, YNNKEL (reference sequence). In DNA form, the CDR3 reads TGTGCCAGCAACTTAGCGGGAGGGCCGTTAGAGCAGTACTTC. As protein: CASNLAGGPLEQYF.

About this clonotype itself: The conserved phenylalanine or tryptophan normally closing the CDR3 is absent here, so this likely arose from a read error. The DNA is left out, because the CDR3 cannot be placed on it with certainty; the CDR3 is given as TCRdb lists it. The CDR3 loop reads CASSYLGRFS. The rearrangement joins TRBV6-6 to TRBJ2-2. Ends included, the CDR3 has 10 residues. CDR1 MNHNY and CDR2 SVGAGI come from the germline V gene (reference sequence).

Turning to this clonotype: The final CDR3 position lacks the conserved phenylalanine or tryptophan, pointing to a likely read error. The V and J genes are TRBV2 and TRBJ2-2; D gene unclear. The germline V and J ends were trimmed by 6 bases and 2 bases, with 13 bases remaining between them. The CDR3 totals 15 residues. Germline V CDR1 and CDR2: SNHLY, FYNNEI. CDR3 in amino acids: CASSLAVPNTGELFL. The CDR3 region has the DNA TGTGCCAGCAGCTTGGCCGTCCCCAACACCGGGGAGCTGTTTTTA.

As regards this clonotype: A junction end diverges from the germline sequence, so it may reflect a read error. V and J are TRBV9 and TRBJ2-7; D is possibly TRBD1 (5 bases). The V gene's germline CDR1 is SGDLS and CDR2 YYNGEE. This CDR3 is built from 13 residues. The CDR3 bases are TGTGCCAGCAGCCAAAGACAGCTCTACGGGCAGTACTTC. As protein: CASSQRQLYGQYF.

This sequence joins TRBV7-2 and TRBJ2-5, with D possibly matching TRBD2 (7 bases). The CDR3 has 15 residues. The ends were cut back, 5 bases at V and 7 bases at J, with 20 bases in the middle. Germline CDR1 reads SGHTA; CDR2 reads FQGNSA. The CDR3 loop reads CASSQQGAGEGTQYF. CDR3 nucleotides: TGTGCCAGCAGCCAACAGGGTGCGGGAGAAGGGACCCAGTACTTC.

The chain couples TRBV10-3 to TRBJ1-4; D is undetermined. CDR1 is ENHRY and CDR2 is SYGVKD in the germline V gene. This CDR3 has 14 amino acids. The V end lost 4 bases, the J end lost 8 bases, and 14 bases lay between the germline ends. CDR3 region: CAISAGQVEEKLFF. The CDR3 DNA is TGTGCCATCAGTGCTGGGCAGGTTGAGGAAAAACTGTTTTTT.

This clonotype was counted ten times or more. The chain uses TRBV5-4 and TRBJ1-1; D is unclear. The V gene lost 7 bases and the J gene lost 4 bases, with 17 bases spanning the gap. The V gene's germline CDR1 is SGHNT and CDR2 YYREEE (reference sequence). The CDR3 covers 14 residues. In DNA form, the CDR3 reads TGTGCCAGCTCTCCCAGTGGACTAGGCACTGAAGCTTTCTTT. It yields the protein CASSPSGLGTEAFF.

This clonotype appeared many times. CDR3 bases: TGCGCCAGCAGCTTTGAAGCTTTCTTT. Protein: CASSFEAFF. The chain recombines TRBV5-1 with TRBJ1-1; D remains ambiguous. The CDR3 is 9 residues long. V lost 2 bases and J 7 bases, leaving 0 bases between the germline ends. The V gene's germline CDR1 is SGHRS and CDR2 YFSETQ.

The CDR3 DNA sequence: TGTGCCAGCAGCTTCCGAGCCCGGGACAGTAATTCACCCCTCCACTTT. The encoded protein is CASSFRARDSNSPLHF. The gene calls are TRBV7-8 and TRBJ1-6; 7 bases map to TRBD1. Losses at the gene ends were 3 bases for V and 6 bases for J; bases not matched to a gene: 8. CDR3 length: 16 residues. Germline CDR1 SGHVS, CDR2 FQNEAQ.

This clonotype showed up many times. CDR3 sequence: CASSDRTGPEAFF. CDR3 in DNA: TGTGCCAGCAGTGACCGGACAGGTCCTGAAGCTTTCTTT. The V gene is TRBV6-6, the J gene TRBJ1-1, with 7 bases identical to TRBD1. This CDR3 has 13 residues. In germline, CDR1 is MNHNY, CDR2 SVGAGI (reference sequence). Germline trimming cut 5 bases from V and 6 bases from J; bases unmatched to any gene: 6.

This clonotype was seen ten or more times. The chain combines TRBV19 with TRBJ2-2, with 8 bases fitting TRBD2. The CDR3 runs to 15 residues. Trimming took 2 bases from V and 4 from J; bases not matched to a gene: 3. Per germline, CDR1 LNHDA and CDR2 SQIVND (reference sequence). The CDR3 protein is CASSIRAGVTGELFF. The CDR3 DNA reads TGTGCCAGTAGTATAAGAGCGGGAGTCACCGGGGAGCTGTTTTTT.

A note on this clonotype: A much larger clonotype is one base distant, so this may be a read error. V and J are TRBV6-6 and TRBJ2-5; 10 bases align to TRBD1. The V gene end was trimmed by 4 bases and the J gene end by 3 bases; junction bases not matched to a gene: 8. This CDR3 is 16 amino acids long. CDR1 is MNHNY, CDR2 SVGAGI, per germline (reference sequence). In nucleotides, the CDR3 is TGTGCCAGCAGTTCCGATGGGACAGGGGTTGAAGAGACCCAGTACTTC. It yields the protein CASSSDGTGVEETQYF.

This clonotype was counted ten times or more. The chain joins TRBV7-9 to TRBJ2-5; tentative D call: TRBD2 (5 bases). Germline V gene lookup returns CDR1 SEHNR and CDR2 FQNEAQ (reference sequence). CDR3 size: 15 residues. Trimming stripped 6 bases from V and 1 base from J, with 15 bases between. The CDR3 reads CASSSSGGPQETQYF. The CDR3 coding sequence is TGTGCCAGCAGTTCCTCCGGAGGACCCCAAGAGACCCAGTACTTC.

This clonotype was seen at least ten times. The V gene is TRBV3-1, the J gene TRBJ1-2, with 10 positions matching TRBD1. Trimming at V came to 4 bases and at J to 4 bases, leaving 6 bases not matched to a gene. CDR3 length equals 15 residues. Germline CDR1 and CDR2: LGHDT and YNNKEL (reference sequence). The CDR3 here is CASSLGTGEIYGYTF. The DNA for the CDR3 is TGTGCCAGCAGCCTGGGGACAGGGGAGATCTATGGCTACACCTTC.

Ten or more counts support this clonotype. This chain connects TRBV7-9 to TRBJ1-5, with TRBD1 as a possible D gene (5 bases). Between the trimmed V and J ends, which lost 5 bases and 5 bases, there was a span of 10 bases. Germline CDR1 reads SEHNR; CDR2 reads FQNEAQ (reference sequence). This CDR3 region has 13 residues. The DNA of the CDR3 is TGTGCCAGCAGCCGGGGCCCCGATCAGCCCCAGCATTTT. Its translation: CASSRGPDQPQHF.

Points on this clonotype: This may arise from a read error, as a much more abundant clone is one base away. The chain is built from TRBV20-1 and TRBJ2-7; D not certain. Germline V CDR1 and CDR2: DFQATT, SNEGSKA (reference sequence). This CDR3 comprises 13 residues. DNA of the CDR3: TGCAGTGCTTCGAGTACTCGAAACTACGAGCAGCACTTC. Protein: CSASSTRNYEQHF.

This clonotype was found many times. The CDR3 nucleotides are TGTGCCTGGACTAAGGGGAGCAGTGGCTACACCTTC. Translation gives CAWTKGSSGYTF. The chain combines TRBV30 with TRBJ1-2; weak D call: TRBD1 (5 bases). The CDR3 consists of 12 residues. Trimming left V 4 bases short and J 7 bases short, with 13 bases between. The germline V gene encodes CDR1 GTSNPN and CDR2 SVGIG (reference sequence).

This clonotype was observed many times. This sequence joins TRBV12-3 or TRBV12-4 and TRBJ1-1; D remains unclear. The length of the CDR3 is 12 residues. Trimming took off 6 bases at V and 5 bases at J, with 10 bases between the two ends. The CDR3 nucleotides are TGTGCCAGCAGCCGAGGGTTGACTGAAGCTTTCTTT. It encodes CASSRGLTEAFF.

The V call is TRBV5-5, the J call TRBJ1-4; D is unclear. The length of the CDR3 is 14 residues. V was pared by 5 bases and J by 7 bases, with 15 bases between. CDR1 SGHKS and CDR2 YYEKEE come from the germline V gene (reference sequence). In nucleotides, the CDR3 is TGTGCCAGCAGTTTGCAGGTGATTAGTGAAAAACTGTTTTTT. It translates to CASSLQVISEKLFF.

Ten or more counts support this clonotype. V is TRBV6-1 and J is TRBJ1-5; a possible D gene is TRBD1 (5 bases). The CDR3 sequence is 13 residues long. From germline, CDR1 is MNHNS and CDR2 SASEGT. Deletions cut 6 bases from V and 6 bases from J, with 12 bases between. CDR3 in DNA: TGTGCCAGCAGCGCGAGGGGAAGTCAGCCCCAGCATTTT. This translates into CASSARGSQPQHF.

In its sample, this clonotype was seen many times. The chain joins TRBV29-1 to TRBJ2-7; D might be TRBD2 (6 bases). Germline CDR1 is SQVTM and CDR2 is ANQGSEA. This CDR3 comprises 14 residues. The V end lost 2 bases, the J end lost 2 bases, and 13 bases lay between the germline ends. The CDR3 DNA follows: TGCAGCGTTGAATTGGGGGGTAGGACCTACGAGCAGTACTTC. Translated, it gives CSVELGGRTYEQYF.

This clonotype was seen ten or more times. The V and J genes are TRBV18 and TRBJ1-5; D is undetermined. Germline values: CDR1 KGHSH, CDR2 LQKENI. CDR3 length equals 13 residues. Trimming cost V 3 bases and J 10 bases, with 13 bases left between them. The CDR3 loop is CASSPGLEQPQHF. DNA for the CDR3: TGTGCCAGCTCACCGGGTTTGGAACAACCCCAGCATTTT.

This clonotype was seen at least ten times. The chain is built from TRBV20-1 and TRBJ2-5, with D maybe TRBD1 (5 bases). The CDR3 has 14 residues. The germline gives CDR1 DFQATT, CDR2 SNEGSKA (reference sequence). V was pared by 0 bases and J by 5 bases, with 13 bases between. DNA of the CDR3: TGCAGTGCTAGAGATGGGGCTAGATGGGAGACCCAGTACTTC. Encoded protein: CSARDGARWETQYF.

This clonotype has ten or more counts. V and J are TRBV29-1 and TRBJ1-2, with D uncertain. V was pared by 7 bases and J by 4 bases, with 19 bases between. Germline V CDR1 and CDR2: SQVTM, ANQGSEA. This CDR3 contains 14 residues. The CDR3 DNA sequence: TGCAGCGCTCTCGGTGGCAGCATAATCTATGGCTACACCTTC. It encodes CSALGGSIIYGYTF.